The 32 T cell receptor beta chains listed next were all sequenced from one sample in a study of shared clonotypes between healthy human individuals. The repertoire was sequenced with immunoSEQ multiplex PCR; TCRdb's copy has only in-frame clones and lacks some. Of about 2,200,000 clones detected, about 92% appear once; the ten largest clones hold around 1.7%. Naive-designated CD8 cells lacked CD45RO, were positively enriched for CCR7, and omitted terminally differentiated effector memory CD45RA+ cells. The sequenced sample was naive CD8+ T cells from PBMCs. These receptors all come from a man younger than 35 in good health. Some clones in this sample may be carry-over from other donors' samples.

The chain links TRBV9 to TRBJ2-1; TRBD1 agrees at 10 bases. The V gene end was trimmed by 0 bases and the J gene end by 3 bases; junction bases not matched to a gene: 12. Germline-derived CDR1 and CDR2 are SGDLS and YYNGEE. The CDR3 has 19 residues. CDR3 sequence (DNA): TGTGCCAGCAGCGTAGCTGGGACAGGGGTTAGCTTCTACTACAATGAGCAGTTCTTC. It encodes CASSVAGTGVSFYYNEQFF.

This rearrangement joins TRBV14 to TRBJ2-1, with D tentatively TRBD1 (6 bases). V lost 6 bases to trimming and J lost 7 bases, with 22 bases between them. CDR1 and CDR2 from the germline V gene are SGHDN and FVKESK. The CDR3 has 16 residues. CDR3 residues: CASSPLRDNQGNEQFF. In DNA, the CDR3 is TGTGCCAGCAGTCCCCTACGGGACAACCAAGGGAATGAGCAGTTCTTC. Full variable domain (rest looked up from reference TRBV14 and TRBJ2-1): EAGVTQFPSHSVIEKGQTVTLRCDPISGHDNLYWYRRVMGKEIKFLLHFVKESKQDESGMPNNRFLAERTGGTYSTLKVQPAELEDSGVYFCASSPLRDNQGNEQFFGPGTRLTVL.

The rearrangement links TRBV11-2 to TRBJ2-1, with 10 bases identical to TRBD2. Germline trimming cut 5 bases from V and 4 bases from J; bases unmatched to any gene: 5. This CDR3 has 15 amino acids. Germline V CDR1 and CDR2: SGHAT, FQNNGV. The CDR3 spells CASSGLAEGYNEQFF. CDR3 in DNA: TGTGCCAGCAGCGGACTAGCGGAGGGGTACAATGAGCAGTTCTTC.

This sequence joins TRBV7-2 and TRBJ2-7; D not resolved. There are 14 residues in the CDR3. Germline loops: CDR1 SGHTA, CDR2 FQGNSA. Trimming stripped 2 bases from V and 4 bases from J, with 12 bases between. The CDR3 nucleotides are TGTGCCAGCAGCTTACCACCCGCCAGATACGAGCAGTACTTC. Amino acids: CASSLPPARYEQYF. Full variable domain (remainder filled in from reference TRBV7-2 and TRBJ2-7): GAGVSQSPSNKVTEKGKDVELRCDPISGHTALYWYRQSLGQGLEFLIYFQGNSAPDKSGLPSDRFSAERTGGSVSTLTIQRTQQEDSAVYLCASSLPPARYEQYFGPGTRLTVT.

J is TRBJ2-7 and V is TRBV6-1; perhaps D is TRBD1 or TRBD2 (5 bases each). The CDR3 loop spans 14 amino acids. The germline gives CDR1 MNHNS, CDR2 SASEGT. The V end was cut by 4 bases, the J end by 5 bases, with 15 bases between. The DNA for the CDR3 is TGTGCCAGCAGTGCCTATGGGGGTAGCGACGAGCAGTACTTC. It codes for CASSAYGGSDEQYF.

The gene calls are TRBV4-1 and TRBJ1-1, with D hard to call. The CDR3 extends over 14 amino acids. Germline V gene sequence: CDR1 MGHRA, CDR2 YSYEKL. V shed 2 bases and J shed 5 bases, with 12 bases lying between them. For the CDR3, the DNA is TGCGCCAGCAGCCAACCCGGGGTGGGGACTGAAGCTTTCTTT. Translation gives CASSQPGVGTEAFF.

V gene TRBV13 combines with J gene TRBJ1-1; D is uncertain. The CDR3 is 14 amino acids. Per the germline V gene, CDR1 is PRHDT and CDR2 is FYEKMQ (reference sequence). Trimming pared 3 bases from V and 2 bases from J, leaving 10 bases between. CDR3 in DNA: TGTGCCAGCAGCTTGTCAGGATCCAACACTGAAGCTTTCTTT. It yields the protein CASSLSGSNTEAFF. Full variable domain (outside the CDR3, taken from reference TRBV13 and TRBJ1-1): AAGVIQSPRHLIKEKRETATLKCYPIPRHDTVYWYQQGPGQDPQFLISFYEKMQSDKGSIPDRFSAQQFSDYHSELNMSSLELGDSALYFCASSLSGSNTEAFFGQGTRLTVV.

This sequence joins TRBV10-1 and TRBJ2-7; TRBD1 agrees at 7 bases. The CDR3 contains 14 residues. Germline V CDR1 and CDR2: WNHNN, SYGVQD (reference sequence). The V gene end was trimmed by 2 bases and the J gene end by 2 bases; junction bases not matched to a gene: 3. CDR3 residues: CASSETGVTYEQYF. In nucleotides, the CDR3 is TGCGCCAGCAGTGAGACAGGGGTTACCTACGAGCAGTACTTC.

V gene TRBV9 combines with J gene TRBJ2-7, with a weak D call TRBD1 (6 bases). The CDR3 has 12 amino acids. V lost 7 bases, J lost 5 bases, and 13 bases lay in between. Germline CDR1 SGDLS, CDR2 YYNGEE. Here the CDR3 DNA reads TGTGCCAGCGGCTCAGGGGCCAACGAGCAGTACTTC. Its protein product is CASGSGANEQYF.

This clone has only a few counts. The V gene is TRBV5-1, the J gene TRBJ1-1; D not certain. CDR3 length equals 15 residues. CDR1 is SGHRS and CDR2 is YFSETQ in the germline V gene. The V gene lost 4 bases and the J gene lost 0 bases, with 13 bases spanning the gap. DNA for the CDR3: TGCGCCAGCAGCCCCGGCGGCGCGATGAACACTGAAGCTTTCTTT. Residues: CASSPGGAMNTEAFF.

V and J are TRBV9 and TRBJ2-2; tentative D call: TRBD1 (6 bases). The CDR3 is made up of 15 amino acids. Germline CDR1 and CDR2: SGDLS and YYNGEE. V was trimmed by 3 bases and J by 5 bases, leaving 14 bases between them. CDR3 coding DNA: TGTGCCAGCAGCGACCCCCGGGACAAAACCGGGGAGCTGTTTTTT. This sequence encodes CASSDPRDKTGELFF. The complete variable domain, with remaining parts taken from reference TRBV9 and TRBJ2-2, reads DSGVTQTPKHLITATGQRVTLRCSPRSGDLSVYWYQQSLDQGLQFLIQYYNGEERAKGNILERFSAQQFPDLHSELNLSSLELGDSALYFCASSDPRDKTGELFFGEGSRLTVL.

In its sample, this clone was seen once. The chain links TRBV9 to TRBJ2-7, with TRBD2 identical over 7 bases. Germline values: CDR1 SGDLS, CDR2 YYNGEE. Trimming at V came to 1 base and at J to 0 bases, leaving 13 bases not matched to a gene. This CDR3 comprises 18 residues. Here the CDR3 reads CASSVRGGDSSGSYEQYF. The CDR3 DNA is TGTGCCAGCAGCGTACGTGGGGGGGACTCTAGCGGCTCCTACGAGCAGTACTTC.

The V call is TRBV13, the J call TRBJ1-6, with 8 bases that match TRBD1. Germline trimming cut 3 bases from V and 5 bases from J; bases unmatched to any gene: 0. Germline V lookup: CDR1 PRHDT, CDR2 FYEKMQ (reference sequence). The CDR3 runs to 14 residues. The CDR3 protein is CASSLDRDNSPLHF. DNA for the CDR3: TGTGCCAGCAGCTTGGACAGGGATAATTCACCCCTCCACTTT. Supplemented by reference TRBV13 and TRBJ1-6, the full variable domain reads AAGVIQSPRHLIKEKRETATLKCYPIPRHDTVYWYQQGPGQDPQFLISFYEKMQSDKGSIPDRFSAQQFSDYHSELNMSSLELGDSALYFCASSLDRDNSPLHFGNGTRLTVT.

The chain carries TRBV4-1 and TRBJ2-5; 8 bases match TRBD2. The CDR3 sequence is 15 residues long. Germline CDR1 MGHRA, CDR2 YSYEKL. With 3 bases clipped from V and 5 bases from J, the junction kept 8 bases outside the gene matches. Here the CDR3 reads CASSHPGLGPETQYF. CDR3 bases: TGCGCCAGCAGCCACCCGGGACTAGGTCCCGAGACCCAGTACTTC.

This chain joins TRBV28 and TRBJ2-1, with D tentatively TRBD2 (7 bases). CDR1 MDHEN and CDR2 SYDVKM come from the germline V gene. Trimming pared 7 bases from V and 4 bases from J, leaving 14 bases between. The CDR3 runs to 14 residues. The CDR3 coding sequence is TGTGCCAGCATGGGGGCTAGCGGTTACAATGAGCAGTTCTTC. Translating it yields CASMGASGYNEQFF. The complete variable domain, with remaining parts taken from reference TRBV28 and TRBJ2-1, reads DVKVTQSSRYLVKRTGEKVFLECVQDMDHENMFWYRQDPGLGLRLIYFSYDVKMKEKGDIPEGYSVSREKKERFSLILESASTNQTSMYLCASMGASGYNEQFFGPGTRLTVL.

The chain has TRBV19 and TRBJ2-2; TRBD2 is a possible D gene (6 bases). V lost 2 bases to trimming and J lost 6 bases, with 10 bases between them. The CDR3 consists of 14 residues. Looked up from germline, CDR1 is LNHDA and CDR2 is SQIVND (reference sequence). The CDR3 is CASSIPSDSGELFF. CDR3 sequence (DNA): TGTGCCAGTAGTATACCTAGCGACTCCGGGGAGCTGTTTTTT. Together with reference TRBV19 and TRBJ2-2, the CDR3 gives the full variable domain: DGGITQSPKYLFRKEGQNVTLSCEQNLNHDAMYWYRQDPGQGLRLIYYSQIVNDFQKGDIAEGYSVSREKKESFPLTVTSAQKNPTAFYLCASSIPSDSGELFFGEGSRLTVL.

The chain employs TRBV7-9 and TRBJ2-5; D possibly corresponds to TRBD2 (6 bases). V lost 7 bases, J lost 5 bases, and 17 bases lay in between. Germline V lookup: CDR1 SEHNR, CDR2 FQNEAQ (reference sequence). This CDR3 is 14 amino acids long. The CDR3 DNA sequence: TGTGCCAGCACCCCAGCCGCGGGGCTGGAGACCCAGTACTTC. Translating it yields CASTPAAGLETQYF.

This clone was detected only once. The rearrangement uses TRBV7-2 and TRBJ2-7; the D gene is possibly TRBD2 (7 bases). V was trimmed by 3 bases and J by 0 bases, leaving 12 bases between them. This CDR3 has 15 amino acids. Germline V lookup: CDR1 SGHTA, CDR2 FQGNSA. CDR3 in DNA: TGTGCCAGCAGCTTTGGGGGGGGCGGCTCCTACGAGCAGTACTTC. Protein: CASSFGGGGSYEQYF.

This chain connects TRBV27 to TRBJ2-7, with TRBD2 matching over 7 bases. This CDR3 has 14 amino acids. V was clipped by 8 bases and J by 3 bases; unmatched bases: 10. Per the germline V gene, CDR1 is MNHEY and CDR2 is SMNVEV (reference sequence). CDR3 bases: TGTGCCAGCCGTGGGCGGGAGCTCAACTACGAGCAGTACTTC. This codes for CASRGRELNYEQYF.

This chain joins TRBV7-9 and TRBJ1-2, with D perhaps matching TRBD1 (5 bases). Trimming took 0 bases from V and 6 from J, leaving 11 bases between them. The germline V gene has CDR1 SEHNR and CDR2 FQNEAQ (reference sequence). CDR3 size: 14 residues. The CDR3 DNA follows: TGTGCCAGCAGCTTAGCAGCAGGGAATGATGGCTACACCTTC. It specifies CASSLAAGNDGYTF.

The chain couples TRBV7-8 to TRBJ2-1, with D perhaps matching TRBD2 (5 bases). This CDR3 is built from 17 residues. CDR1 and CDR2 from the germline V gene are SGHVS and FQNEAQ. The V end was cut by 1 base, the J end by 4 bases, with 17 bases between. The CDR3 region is CASSLVPAGERYNEQFF. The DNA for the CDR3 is TGTGCCAGCAGCTTAGTACCGGCCGGGGAGAGGTACAATGAGCAGTTCTTC. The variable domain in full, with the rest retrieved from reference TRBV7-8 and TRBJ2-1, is GAGVSQSPRYKVAKRGQDVALRCDPISGHVSLFWYQQALGQGPEFLTYFQNEAQLDKSGLPSDRFFAERPEGSVSTLKIQRTQQEDSAVYLCASSLVPAGERYNEQFFGPGTRLTVL.

In DNA, the CDR3 is TGTGCCAGCAGTCCGACAACGGGACTAGCGGGATTGTACGAGCAGTACTTC. This gives the protein CASSPTTGLAGLYEQYF. The chain employs TRBV27 and TRBJ2-7, with 13 bases fitting TRBD2. The germline CDR1 and CDR2 sequences are MNHEY and SMNVEV (reference sequence). V dropped 5 bases and J dropped 4; count of bases not matched to a gene: 11. CDR3 length equals 17 residues.

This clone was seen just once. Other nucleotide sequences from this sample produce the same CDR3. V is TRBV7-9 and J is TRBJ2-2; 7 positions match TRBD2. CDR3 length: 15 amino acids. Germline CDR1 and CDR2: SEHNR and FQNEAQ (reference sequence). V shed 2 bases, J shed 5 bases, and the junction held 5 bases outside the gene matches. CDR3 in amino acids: CASSLWQGGTGELFF. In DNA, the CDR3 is TGTGCCAGCAGCTTATGGCAGGGAGGGACCGGGGAGCTGTTTTTT.

The DNA for the CDR3 is TGTGCCAGCAGCTTATCCGGGGGGTCCTACAATGAGCAGTTCTTC. This translates into CASSLSGGSYNEQFF. V is TRBV11-3 and J is TRBJ2-1, with 7 bases lining up with TRBD2. The CDR3 runs to 15 residues. V lost 2 bases and J lost 1; bases outside the gene matches: 2. Germline CDR1 and CDR2: SGHNT and YENEEA.

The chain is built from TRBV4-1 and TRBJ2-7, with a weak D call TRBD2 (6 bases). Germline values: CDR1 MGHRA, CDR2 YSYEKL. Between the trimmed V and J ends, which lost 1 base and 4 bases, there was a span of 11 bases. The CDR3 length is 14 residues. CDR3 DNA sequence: TGCGCCAGCAGCCAAGTTGAGGAGGGGTACGAGCAGTACTTC. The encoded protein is CASSQVEEGYEQYF.

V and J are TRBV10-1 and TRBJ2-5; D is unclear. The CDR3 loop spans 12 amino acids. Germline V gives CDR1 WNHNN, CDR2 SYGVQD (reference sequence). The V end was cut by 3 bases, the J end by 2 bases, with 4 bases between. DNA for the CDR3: TGCGCCAGCAGTGACTTACAAGAGACCCAGTACTTC. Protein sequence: CASSDLQETQYF.

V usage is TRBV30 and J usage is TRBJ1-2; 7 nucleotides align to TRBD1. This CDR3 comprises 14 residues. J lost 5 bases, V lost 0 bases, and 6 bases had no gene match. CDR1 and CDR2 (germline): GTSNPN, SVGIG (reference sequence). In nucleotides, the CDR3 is TGTGCCTGGAGTGTTGAGGGGGCTTGGTATGGCTACACCTTC. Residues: CAWSVEGAWYGYTF.

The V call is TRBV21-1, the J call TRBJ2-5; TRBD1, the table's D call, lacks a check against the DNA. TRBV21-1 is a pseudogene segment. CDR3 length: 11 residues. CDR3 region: CASSNRQGRYF. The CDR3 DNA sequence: TGTGCCAGCAGCAATAGACAGGGGAGATACTTC.

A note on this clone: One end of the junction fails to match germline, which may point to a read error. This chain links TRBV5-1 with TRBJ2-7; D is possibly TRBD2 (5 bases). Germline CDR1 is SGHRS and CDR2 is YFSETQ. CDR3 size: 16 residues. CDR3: CASRALFEGGDYGQYF. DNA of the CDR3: TGCGCCAGCAGGGCCCTTTTTGAGGGCGGAGACTACGGGCAGTACTTC.

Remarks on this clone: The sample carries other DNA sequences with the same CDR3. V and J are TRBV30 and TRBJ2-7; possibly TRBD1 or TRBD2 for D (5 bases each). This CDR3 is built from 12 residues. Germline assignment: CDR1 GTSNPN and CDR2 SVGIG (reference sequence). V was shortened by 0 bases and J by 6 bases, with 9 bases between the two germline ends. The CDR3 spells CAWSVRGVEQYF. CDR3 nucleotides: TGTGCCTGGAGTGTACGAGGGGTCGAGCAGTACTTC.

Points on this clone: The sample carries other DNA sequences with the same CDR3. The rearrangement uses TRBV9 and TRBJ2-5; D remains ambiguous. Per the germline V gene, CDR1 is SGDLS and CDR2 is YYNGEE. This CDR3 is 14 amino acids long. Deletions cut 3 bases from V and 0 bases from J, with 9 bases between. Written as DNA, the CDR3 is TGTGCCAGCAGCGGCGGTGGGTACCAAGAGACCCAGTACTTC. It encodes CASSGGGYQETQYF.

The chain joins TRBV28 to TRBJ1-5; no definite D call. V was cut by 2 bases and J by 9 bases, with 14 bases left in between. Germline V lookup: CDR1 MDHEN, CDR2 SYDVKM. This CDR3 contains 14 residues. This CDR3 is CASSLRSREVPQHF. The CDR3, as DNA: TGTGCCAGCAGTTTAAGGTCGAGGGAAGTGCCCCAGCATTTT.